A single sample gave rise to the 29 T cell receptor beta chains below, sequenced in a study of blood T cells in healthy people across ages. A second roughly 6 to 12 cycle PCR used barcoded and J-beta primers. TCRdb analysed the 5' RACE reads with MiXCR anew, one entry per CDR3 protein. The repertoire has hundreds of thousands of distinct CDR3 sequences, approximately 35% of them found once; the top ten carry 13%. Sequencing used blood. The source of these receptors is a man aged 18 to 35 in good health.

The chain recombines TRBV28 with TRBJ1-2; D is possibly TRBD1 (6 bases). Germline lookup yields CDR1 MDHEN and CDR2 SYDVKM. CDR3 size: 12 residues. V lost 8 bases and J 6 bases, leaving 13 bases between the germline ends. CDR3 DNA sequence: TGTGCCAGCGGGTCCAACAGGGATGGCTACACCTTC. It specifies CASGSNRDGYTF.

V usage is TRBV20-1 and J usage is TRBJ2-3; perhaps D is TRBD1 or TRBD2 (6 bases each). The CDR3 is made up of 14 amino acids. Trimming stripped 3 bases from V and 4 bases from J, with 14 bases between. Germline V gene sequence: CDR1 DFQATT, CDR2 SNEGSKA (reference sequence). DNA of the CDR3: TGCAGTGCTAGCGGTGGGGGGCCGGCAGATACGCAGTATTTT. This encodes CSASGGGPADTQYF.

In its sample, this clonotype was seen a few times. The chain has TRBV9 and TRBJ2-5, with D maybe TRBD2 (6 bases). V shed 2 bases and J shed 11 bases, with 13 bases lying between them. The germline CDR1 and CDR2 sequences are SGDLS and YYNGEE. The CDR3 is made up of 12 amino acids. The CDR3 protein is CASSVGGGEQYF. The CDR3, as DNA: TGTGCCAGCAGCGTTGGCGGCGGGGAGCAGTACTTC.

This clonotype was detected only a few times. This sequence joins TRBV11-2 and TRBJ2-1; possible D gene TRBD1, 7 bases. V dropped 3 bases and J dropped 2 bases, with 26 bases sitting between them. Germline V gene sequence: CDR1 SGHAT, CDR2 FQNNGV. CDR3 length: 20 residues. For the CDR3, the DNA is TGTGCCAGCAGCTTCCTAGACAGGGCTGGGACTCCTGTGACCTACAATGAGCAGTTCTTC. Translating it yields CASSFLDRAGTPVTYNEQFF.

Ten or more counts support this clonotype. This CDR3 reads CASSRRQGRVVDGYTF. The CDR3 coding sequence is TGTGCCAGCAGTAGAAGACAGGGGAGAGTGGTGGATGGCTACACCTTC. This chain joins TRBV12-3 or TRBV12-4 and TRBJ1-2; 8 bases agree with TRBD1. The CDR3 covers 16 residues. With 5 bases clipped from V and 6 bases from J, the junction kept 14 bases outside the gene matches.

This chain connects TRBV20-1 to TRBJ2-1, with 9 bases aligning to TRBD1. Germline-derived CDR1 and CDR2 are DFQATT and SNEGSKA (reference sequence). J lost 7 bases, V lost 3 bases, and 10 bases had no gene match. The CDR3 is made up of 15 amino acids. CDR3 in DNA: TGCAGTGCTAGCGGGATACAGGGGGCTAGTAATGAGCAGTTCTTC. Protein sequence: CSASGIQGASNEQFF.

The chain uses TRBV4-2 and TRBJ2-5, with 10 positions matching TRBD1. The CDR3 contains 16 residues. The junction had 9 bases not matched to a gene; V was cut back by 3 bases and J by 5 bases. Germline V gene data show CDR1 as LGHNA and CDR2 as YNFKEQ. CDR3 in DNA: TGTGCCAGCAGCCATGCTAGACAGGGGGCTGGGGAGACCCAGTACTTC. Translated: CASSHARQGAGETQYF.

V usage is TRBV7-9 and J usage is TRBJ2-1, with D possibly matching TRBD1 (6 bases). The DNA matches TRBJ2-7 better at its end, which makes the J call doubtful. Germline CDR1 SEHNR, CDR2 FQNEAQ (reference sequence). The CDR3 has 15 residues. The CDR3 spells CASSEQGPVYNEQYF. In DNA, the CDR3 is TGTGCCAGCAGCGAACAGGGCCCCGTGTACAATGAGCAGTACTTC.

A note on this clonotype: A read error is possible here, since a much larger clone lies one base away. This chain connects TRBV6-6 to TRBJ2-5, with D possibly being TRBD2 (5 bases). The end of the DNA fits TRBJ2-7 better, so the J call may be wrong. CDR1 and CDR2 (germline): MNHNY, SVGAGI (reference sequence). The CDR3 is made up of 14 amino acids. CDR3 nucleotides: TGTGCCAGCAGTTACTCGAGCGGCTTCCGCGAGCAGTACTTC. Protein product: CASSYSSGFREQYF.

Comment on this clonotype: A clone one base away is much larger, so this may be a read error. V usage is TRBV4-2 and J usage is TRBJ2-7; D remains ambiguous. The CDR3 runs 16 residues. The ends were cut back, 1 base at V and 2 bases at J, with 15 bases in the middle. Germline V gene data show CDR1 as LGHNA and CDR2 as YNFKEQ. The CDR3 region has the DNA TGTGCCAGCAGCCAAGTGGAGAGGCCCAACACCTACGAGCAGTACTTC. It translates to CASSQVERPNTYEQYF.

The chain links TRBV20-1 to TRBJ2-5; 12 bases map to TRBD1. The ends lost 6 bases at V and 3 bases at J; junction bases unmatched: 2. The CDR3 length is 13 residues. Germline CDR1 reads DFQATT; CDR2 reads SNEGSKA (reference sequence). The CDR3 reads CSAGQGAEETQYF. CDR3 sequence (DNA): TGCAGTGCGGGACAGGGGGCTGAAGAGACCCAGTACTTC.

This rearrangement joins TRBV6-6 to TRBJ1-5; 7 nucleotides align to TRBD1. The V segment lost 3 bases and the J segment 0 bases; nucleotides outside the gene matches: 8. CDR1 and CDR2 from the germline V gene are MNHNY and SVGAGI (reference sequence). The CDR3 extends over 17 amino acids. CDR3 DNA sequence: TGTGCCAGCAGTTATAGGCAGGGGGAATATAGCAATCAGCCCCAGCATTTT. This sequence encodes CASSYRQGEYSNQPQHF.

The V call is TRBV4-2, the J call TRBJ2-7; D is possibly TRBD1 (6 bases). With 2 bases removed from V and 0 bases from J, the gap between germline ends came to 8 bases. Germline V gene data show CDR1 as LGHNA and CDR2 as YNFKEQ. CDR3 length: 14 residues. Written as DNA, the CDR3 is TGTGCCAGCAGCCAAATGACAGGCTCCTACGAGCAGTACTTC. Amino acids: CASSQMTGSYEQYF.

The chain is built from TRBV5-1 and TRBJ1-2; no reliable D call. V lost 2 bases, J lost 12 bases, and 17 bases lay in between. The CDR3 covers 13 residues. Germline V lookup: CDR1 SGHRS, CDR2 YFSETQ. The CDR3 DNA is TGCGCCAGCAGCTTTTACTCGGCCCTCGAGCACACCTTC. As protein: CASSFYSALEHTF.

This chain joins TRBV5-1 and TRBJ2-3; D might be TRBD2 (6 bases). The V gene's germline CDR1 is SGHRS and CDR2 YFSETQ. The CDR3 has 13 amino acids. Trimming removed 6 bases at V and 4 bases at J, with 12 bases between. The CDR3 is CASIGLSPDTQYF. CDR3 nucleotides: TGCGCCAGCATCGGACTATCCCCAGATACGCAGTATTTT. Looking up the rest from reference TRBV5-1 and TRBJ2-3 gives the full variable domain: KAGVTQTPRYLIKTRGQQVTLSCSPISGHRSVSWYQQTPGQGLQFLFEYFSETQRNKGNFPGRFSGRQFSNSRSEMNVSTLELGDSALYLCASIGLSPDTQYFGPGTRLTVL.

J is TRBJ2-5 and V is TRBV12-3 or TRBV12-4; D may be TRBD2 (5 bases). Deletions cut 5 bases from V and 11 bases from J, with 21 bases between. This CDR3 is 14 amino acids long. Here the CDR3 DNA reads TGTGCCAGCAGTCCCAGCGTAGCGATCCATGAGCAGTACTTC. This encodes CASSPSVAIHEQYF.

CDR3 sequence reads: CASRQNLGGQETQYF. Written as DNA, the CDR3 is TGTGCCAGCAGACAAAACCTGGGGGGGCAAGAGACCCAGTACTTC. This rearrangement joins TRBV27 to TRBJ2-5, with 7 positions matching TRBD2. The CDR3 has 15 amino acids. The V segment lost 6 bases and the J segment 2 bases; nucleotides outside the gene matches: 9. Germline lookup yields CDR1 MNHEY and CDR2 SMNVEV (reference sequence).

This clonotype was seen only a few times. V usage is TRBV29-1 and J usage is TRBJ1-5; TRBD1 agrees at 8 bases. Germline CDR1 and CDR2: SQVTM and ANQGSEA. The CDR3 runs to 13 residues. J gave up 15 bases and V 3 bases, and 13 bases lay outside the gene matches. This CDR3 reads CSVDLLSDRGRHF. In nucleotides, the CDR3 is TGCAGCGTTGATCTTCTGTCCGACAGGGGCCGGCATTTT. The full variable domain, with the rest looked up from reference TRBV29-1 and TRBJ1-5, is SAVISQKPSRDICQRGTSLTIQCQVDSQVTMMFWYRQQPGQSLTLIATANQGSEATYESGFVIDKFPISRPNLTFSTLTVSNMSPEDSSIYLCSVDLLSDRGRHFGDGTRLSIL.

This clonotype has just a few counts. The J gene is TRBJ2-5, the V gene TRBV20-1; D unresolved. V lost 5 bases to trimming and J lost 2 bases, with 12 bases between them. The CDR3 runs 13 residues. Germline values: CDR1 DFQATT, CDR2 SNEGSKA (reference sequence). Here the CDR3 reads CSAPTLQQETQYF. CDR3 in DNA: TGCAGTGCTCCGACACTCCAACAAGAGACCCAGTACTTC.

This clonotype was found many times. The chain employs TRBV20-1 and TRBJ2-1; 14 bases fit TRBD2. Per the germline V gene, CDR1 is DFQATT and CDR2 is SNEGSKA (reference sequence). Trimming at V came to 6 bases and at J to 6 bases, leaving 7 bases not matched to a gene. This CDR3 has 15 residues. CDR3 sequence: CSAQRGTSGGNEQFF. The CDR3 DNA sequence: TGCAGTGCCCAAAGGGGGACTAGCGGGGGCAATGAGCAGTTCTTC.

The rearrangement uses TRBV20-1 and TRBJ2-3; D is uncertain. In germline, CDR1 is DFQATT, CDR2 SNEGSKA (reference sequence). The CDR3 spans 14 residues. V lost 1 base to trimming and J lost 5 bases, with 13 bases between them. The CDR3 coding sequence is TGCAGTGCTAGAGCCTACCTTCGGGTAGATACGCAGTATTTT. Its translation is CSARAYLRVDTQYF.

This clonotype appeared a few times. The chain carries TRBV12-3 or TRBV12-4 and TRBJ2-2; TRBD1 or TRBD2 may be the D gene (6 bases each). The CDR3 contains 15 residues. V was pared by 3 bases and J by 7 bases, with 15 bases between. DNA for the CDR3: TGTGCCAGCAGTTTGGAGGGGGGACTCGGCGGGGAGCTGTTTTTT. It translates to CASSLEGGLGGELFF.

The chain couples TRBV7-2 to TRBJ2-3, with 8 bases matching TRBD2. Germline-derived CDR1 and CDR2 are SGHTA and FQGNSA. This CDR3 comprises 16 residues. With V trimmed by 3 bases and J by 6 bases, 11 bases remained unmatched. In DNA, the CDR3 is TGTGCCAGCAGCTTCGTTAGCGGGGAGGCAAGTGATACGCAGTATTTT. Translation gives CASSFVSGEASDTQYF.

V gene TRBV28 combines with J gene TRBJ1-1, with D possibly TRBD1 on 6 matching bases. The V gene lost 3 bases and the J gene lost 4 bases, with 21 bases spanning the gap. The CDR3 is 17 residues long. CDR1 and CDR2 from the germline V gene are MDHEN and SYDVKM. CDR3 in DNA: TGTGCCAGCAGTTTCCTAATCTCCTCGGGGGGGCCCACTGAAGCTTTCTTT. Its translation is CASSFLISSGGPTEAFF.

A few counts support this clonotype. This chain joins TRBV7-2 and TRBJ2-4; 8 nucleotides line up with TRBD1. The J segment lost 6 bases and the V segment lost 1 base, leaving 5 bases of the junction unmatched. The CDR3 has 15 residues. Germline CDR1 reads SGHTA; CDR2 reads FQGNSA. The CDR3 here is CASSLGTGTGNIQYF. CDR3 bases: TGTGCCAGCAGCTTAGGCACCGGGACAGGAAACATTCAGTACTTC. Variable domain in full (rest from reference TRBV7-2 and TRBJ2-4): GAGVSQSPSNKVTEKGKDVELRCDPISGHTALYWYRQSLGQGLEFLIYFQGNSAPDKSGLPSDRFSAERTGGSVSTLTIQRTQQEDSAVYLCASSLGTGTGNIQYFGAGTRLSVL.

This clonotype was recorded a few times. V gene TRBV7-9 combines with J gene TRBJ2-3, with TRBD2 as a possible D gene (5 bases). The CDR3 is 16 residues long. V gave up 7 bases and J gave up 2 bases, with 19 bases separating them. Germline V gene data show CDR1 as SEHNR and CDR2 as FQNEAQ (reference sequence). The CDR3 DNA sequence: TGTGCCAGCATCCAAGAGCGTTGGACTCACACAGATACGCAGTATTTT. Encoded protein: CASIQERWTHTDTQYF.

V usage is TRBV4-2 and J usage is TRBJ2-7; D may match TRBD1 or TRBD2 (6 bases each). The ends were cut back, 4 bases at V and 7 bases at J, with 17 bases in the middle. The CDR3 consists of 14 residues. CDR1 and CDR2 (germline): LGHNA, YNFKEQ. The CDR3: CASSLGGRLDEQYF. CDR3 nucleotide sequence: TGTGCCAGCAGCCTGGGGGGCCGATTGGATGAGCAGTACTTC.

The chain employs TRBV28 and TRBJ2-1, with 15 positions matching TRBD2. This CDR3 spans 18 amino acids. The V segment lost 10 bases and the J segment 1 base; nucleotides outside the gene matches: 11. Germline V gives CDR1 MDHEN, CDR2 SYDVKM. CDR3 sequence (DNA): TGTGCCACCACCGGACTAGCGGGAGGGAAAGGGTCCTACAATGAGCAGTTCTTC. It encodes CATTGLAGGKGSYNEQFF. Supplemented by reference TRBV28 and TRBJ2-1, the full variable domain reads DVKVTQSSRYLVKRTGEKVFLECVQDMDHENMFWYRQDPGLGLRLIYFSYDVKMKEKGDIPEGYSVSREKKERFSLILESASTNQTSMYLCATTGLAGGKGSYNEQFFGPGTRLTVL.

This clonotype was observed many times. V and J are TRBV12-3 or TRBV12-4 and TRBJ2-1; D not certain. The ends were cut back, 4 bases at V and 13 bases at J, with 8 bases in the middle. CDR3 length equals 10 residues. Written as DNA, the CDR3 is TGTGCCAGCAGTTCCCTTTACCAGTTCTTC. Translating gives CASSSLYQFF.